What follows describes a single T cell receptor beta chain. Amplification used 60 Vbeta primers and 13 Jbeta primers. Sequencing was performed with immunoSEQ multiplex PCR; in TCRdb, only in-frame clones are kept and a portion is missing. The profile covers around 170,000 clones, with approximately 88% appearing a single time and more than 1.5% taken by the ten largest. The CDR3 runs to 14 residues. V shed 1 base and J 5 bases; nucleotides not matched to a gene: 4. Germline lookup yields CDR1 SGHDN and CDR2 FVKESK. These data come from a study of cytomegalovirus exposure and HLA in healthy donors. Sequencing was carried out using PBMCs. This receptor was identified in a woman aged 18-35 years in good health and CMV-seronegative. This chain joins TRBV14 and TRBJ2-7; 8 bases fit TRBD1. The CDR3 loop reads CASSQGQGFDEQYF. The CDR3 region has the DNA TGTGCCAGCAGCCAAGGACAGGGGTTCGACGAGCAGTACTTC.